This T cell receptor beta chain was recovered during a study of cytomegalovirus exposure and HLA in healthy donors. Study-wide results and limits: Most TCR beta V segments were productive about 90% or about 30% of the time in an earlier analysis. TCR beta chains associated with HLA were, in a later analysis, more clonally expanded than equally common others.

On this clone: Its antigen is as yet unknown.

PCR primers comprised 60 Vbeta and 13 Jbeta primers. The data were produced by immunoSEQ multiplex PCR, yet TCRdb's version contains in-frame clones alone and is incomplete. The profile shows 90,000 to 120,000 clones, 76% of them singletons. Sequencing used PBMCs. The origin of this receptor is a man between 18 and 29 years old in good health and CMV-seronegative.

Here the CDR3 reads CASSISEGYGYTF. The CDR3 DNA follows: TGTGCCAGTAGTATCTCTGAGGGCTATGGCTACACCTTC. The chain has TRBV19 and TRBJ1-2; D unresolved. Between the trimmed V and J ends, which lost 3 bases and 4 bases, there was a span of 9 bases. The CDR3 is 13 residues long. Germline V gene sequence: CDR1 LNHDA, CDR2 SQIVND (reference sequence). Using reference TRBV19 and TRBJ1-2 for the parts outside the CDR3, the full variable domain is DGGITQSPKYLFRKEGQNVTLSCEQNLNHDAMYWYRQDPGQGLRLIYYSQIVNDFQKGDIAEGYSVSREKKESFPLTVTSAQKNPTAFYLCASSISEGYGYTFGSGTRLTVV.